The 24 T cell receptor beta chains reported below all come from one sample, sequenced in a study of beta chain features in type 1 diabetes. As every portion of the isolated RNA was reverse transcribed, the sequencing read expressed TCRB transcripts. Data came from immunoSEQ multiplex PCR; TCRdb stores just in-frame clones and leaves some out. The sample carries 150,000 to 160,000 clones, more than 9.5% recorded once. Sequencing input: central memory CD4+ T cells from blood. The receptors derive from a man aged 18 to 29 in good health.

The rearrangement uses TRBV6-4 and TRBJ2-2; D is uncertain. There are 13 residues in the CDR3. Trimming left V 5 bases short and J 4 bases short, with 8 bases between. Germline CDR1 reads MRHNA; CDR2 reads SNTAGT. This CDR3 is CASSSESTGELFF. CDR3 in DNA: TGTGCCAGCAGTTCCGAGTCCACCGGGGAGCTGTTTTTT.

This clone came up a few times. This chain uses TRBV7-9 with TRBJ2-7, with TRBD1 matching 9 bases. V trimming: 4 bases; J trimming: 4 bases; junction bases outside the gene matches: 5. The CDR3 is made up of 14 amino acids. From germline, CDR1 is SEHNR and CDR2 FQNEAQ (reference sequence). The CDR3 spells CASSWGTGSYEQYF. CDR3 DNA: TGTGCCAGCAGCTGGGGGACAGGGAGTTACGAGCAGTACTTC. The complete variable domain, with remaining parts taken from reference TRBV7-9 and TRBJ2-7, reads DTGVSQNPRHKITKRGQNVTFRCDPISEHNRLYWYRQTLGQGPEFLTYFQNEAQLEKSRLLSDRFSAERPKGSFSTLEIQRTEQGDSAMYLCASSWGTGSYEQYFGPGTRLTVT.

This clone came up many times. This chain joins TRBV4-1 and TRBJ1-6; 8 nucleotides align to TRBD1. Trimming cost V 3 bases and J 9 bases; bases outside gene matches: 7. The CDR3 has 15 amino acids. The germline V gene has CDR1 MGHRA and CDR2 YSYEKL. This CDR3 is CASSHPDREISPLHF. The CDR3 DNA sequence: TGCGCCAGCAGCCACCCGGACAGGGAGATTTCACCCCTCCACTTT.

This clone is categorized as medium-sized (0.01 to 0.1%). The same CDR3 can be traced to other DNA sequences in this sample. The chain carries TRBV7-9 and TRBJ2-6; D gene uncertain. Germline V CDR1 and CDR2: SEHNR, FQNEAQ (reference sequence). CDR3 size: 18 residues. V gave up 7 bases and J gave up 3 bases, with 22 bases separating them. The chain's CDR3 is CASNPRALDYRGANVLTF. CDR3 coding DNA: TGTGCCAGCAATCCCCGGGCCTTGGATTATCGTGGGGCCAACGTCCTGACTTTC. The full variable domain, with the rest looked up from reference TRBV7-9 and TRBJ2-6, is DTGVSQNPRHKITKRGQNVTFRCDPISEHNRLYWYRQTLGQGPEFLTYFQNEAQLEKSRLLSDRFSAERPKGSFSTLEIQRTEQGDSAMYLCASNPRALDYRGANVLTFGAGSRLTVL.

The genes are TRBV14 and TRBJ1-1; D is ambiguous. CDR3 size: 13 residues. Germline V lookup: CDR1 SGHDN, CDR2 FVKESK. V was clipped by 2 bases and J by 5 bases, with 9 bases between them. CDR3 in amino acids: CASSQNRGTEAFF. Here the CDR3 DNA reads TGTGCCAGCAGCCAAAACCGTGGGACTGAAGCTTTCTTT. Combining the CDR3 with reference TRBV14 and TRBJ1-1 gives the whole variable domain EAGVTQFPSHSVIEKGQTVTLRCDPISGHDNLYWYRRVMGKEIKFLLHFVKESKQDESGMPNNRFLAERTGGTYSTLKVQPAELEDSGVYFCASSQNRGTEAFFGQGTRLTVV.

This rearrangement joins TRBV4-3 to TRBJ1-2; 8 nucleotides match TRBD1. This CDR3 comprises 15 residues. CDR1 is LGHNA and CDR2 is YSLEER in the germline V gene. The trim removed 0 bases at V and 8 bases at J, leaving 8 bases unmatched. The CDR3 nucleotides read TGCGCCAGCAGCCAAGACGGGACAGGCCCCTTCGGCTACACCTTC. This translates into CASSQDGTGPFGYTF.

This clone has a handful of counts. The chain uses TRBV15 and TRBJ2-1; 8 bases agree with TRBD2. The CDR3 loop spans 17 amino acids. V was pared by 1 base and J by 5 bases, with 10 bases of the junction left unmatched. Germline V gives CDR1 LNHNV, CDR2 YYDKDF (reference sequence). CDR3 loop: CATSRALILAENNEQFF. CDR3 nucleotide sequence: TGTGCCACCAGCAGAGCACTTATACTAGCGGAAAACAATGAGCAGTTCTTC.

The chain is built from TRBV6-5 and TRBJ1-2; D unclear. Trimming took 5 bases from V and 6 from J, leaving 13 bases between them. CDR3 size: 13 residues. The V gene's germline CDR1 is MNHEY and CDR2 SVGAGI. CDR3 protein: CASSRYREDGYTF. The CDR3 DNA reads TGTGCCAGCAGTCGATACCGGGAGGATGGCTACACCTTC.

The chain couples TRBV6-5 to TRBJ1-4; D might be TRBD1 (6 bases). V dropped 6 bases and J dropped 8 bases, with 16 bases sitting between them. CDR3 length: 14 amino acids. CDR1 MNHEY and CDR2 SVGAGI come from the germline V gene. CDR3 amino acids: CASSATGMGEKLFF. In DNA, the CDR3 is TGTGCCAGCAGCGCCACAGGGATGGGGGAAAAACTGTTTTTT.

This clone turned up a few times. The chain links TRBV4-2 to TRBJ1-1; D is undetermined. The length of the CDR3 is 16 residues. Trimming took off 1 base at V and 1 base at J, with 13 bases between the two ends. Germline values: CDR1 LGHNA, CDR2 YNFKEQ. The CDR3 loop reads CASSQGFGIENTEAFF. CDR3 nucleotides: TGTGCCAGCAGCCAAGGTTTTGGGATAGAGAACACTGAAGCTTTCTTT.

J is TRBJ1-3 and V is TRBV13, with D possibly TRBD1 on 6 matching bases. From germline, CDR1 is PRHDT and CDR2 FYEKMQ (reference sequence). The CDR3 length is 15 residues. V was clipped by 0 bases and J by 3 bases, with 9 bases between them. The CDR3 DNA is TGTGCCAGCAGCTTAGGCCAGGGGAGTGGAAACACCATATATTTT. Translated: CASSLGQGSGNTIYF.

This chain's CDR3 is CASSLARSGRAYDTQYF. The CDR3, as DNA: TGTGCCAGCAGCTTAGCCCGTAGCGGGAGGGCCTACGATACGCAGTATTTT. The chain links TRBV7-2 to TRBJ2-3, with 11 bases lining up with TRBD2. Germline loops: CDR1 SGHTA, CDR2 FQGNSA. CDR3 length: 17 amino acids. V shed 0 bases, J shed 6 bases, and the junction held 8 bases outside the gene matches.

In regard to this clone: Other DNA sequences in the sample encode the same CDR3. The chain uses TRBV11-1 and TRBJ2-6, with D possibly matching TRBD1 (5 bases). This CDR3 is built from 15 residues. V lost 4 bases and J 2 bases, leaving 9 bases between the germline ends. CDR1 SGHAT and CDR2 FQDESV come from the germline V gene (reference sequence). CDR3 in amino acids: CASSSQGAGANVLTF. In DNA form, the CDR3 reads TGTGCCAGCAGCTCTCAGGGCGCTGGGGCCAACGTCCTGACTTTC. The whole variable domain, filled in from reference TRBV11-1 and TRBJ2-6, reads EAEVAQSPRYKITEKSQAVAFWCDPISGHATLYWYRQILGQGPELLVQFQDESVVDDSQLPKDRFSAERLKGVDSTLKIQPAELGDSAMYLCASSSQGAGANVLTFGAGSRLTVL.

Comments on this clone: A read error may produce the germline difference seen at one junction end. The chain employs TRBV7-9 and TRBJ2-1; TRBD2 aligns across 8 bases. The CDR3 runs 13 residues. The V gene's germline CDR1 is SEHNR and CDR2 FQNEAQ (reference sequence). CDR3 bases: TGTGCTAGCAGCCCAGGACTAGCTGGTGAGCAGTTCTTC. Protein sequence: CASSPGLAGEQFF.

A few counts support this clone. The CDR3 DNA sequence: TGTGCCAGCAGAACCCCGGGACAGGGATACTACGAGCAGTACTTC. This codes for CASRTPGQGYYEQYF. The chain is built from TRBV11-2 and TRBJ2-7; 9 nucleotides match TRBD1. V lost 6 bases and J lost 3; bases outside the gene matches: 9. CDR1 and CDR2 (germline): SGHAT, FQNNGV. This CDR3 contains 15 residues.

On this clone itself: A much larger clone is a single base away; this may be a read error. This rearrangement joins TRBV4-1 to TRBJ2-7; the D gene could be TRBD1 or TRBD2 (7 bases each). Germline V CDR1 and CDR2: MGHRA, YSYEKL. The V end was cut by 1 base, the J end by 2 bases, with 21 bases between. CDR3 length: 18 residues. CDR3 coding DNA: TGCGCCAGCAGCCAAGGGGGGGGTATGGGACAGATGACCTACGAGCAGTACTTC. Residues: CASSQGGGMGQMTYEQYF.

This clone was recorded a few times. The CDR3 DNA reads TGTGCCAGTACCCTAAGCGGCAGCTCCTACAATGAGCAGTTCTTC. As protein: CASTLSGSSYNEQFF. This chain links TRBV19 with TRBJ2-1; D is perhaps TRBD2 (5 bases). The germline gives CDR1 LNHDA, CDR2 SQIVND (reference sequence). This CDR3 comprises 15 residues. The V and J ends lost 7 bases and 0 bases respectively, with 13 bases between them.

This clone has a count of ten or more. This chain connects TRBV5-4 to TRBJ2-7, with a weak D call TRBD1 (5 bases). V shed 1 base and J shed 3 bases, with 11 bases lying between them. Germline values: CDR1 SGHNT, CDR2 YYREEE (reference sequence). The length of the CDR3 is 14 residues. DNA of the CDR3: TGTGCCAGCAGCTTGAGGGGCCTCGTCTACGAGCAGTACTTC. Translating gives CASSLRGLVYEQYF.

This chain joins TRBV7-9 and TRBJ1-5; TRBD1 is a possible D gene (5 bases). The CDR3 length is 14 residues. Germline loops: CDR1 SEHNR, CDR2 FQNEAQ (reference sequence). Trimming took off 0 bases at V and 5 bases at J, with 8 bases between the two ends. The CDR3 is CASSLAGVYQPQHF. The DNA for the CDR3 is TGTGCCAGCAGCTTAGCAGGGGTTTATCAGCCCCAGCATTTT.

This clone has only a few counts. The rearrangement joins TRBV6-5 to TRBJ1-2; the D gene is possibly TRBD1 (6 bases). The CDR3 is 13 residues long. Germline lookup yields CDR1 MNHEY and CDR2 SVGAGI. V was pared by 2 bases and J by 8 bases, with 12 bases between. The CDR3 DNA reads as TGTGCCAGCAGTTACACCAGGGGACGGGGCTACACCTTC. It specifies CASSYTRGRGYTF.

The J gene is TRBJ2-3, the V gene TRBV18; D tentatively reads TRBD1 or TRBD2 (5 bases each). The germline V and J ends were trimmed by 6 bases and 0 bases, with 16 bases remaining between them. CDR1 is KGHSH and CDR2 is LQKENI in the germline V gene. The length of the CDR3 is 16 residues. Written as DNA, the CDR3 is TGTGCCAGCTCGTCCCTACGGGGCGGAAGCACAGATACGCAGTATTTT. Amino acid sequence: CASSSLRGGSTDTQYF.

The CDR3 region has the DNA TGTGCCAGCAGCTTAGGGGGCTCTGGCAGATCTTACGAGCAGTACTTC. Encoded protein: CASSLGGSGRSYEQYF. The V call is TRBV7-2, the J call TRBJ2-7; a weak D match, TRBD1 (5 bases). This CDR3 region has 16 residues. The ends were cut back, 1 base at V and 4 bases at J, with 17 bases in the middle. Germline CDR1 reads SGHTA; CDR2 reads FQGNSA.

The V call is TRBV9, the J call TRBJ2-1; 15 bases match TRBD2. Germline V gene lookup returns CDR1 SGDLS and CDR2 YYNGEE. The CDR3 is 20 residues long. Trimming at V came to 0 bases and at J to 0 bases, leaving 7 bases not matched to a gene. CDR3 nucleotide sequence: TGTGCCAGCAGCGTAGCGAGGACTAGCGGGAGGGGGAGCTCCTACAATGAGCAGTTCTTC. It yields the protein CASSVARTSGRGSSYNEQFF.

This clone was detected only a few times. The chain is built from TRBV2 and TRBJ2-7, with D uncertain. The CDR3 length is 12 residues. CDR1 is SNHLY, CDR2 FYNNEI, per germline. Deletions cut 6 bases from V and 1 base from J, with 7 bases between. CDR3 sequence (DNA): TGTGCCAGCAGGATAAGATCCTACGAGCAGTACTTC. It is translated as CASRIRSYEQYF.